Below are 14 T cell receptor beta chains sequenced from a single sample in a study of STAT3 mutations in large granular lymphocyte leukemia. This table comes from immunoSEQ multiplex PCR, and its TCRdb copy is limited to in-frame clones, with some not included. In the table there are roughly 38,000 clones, about 88% of which are singletons. Whole-study findings and limits: Every T-cell large granular lymphocyte leukemia patient had at least one immunodominant TCR beta clonotype.

Their antigens are not known. Sequenced: PBMCs. The receptors were sampled from a human donor with T large granular lymphocyte leukemia. Some clones in this sample may be carry-over from other donors' samples.

CDR3 region: CASSPRTGGDGYTF. The CDR3 region has the DNA TGCGCCAGCAGCCCCCGCACAGGGGGCGATGGCTACACCTTC. The chain recombines TRBV5-1 with TRBJ1-2, with 9 bases that match TRBD1. This CDR3 region has 14 residues. Germline lookup yields CDR1 SGHRS and CDR2 YFSETQ. V dropped 4 bases and J dropped 6; count of bases not matched to a gene: 7.

This rearrangement joins TRBV5-1 to TRBJ1-6, with D maybe TRBD1 (5 bases). Between the trimmed V and J ends, which lost 0 bases and 7 bases, there was a span of 14 bases. The length of the CDR3 is 16 residues. The germline V gene encodes CDR1 SGHRS and CDR2 YFSETQ. The CDR3 nucleotides read TGCGCCAGCAGCTTGGGGGAAGGGGAGGGGAATTCACCCCTCCACTTT. Translation gives CASSLGEGEGNSPLHF.

This clone was counted a single time. The CDR3 bases are TGTGCCAGCAGTTTCCCCGGGGGGGAGCTGTTTTTT. Its translation: CASSFPGGELFF. The V call is TRBV27, the J call TRBJ2-2; the D is unclear. V was trimmed by 3 bases and J by 8 bases, leaving 7 bases between them. There are 12 residues in the CDR3. Germline V lookup: CDR1 MNHEY, CDR2 SMNVEV (reference sequence).

The chain carries TRBV5-1 and TRBJ2-1; 7 nucleotides line up with TRBD2. Germline lookup yields CDR1 SGHRS and CDR2 YFSETQ. Trimming at V came to 3 bases and at J to 3 bases, leaving 18 bases not matched to a gene. The CDR3 extends over 19 amino acids. CDR3 sequence reads: CASSSNPTLAEGFYNEQFF. The CDR3 nucleotides are TGCGCCAGCAGCTCCAACCCCACCCTAGCGGAGGGATTCTACAATGAGCAGTTCTTC.

The rearrangement joins TRBV19 to TRBJ2-6; D call uncertain. The CDR3 runs to 16 residues. Per the germline V gene, CDR1 is LNHDA and CDR2 is SQIVND (reference sequence). Trimming left V 4 bases short and J 1 base short, with 11 bases between. CDR3 coding DNA: TGTGCCAGTAGTAGAGACACCTTATCTGGGGCCAACGTCCTGACTTTC. Encoded protein: CASSRDTLSGANVLTF.

Only a few counts were recorded for this clone. The J gene is TRBJ2-1, the V gene TRBV6-5, with TRBD1 as a possible D gene (6 bases). Germline CDR1 and CDR2: MNHEY and SVGAGI. Trimming pared 0 bases from V and 8 bases from J, leaving 11 bases between. The CDR3 runs 14 residues. The DNA of the CDR3 is TGTGCCAGCAGTTACTCAAGGGCAGGGGATGAGCAGTTCTTC. This translates into CASSYSRAGDEQFF.

The rearrangement uses TRBV6-5 and TRBJ2-7; 9 nucleotides align to TRBD1. V shed 0 bases and J 1 base; nucleotides not matched to a gene: 4. The CDR3 runs to 16 residues. In germline, CDR1 is MNHEY, CDR2 SVGAGI. CDR3 region: CASSYSGTGWSYEQYF. Here the CDR3 DNA reads TGTGCCAGCAGTTACTCCGGGACAGGGTGGTCCTACGAGCAGTACTTC.

The chain links TRBV18 to TRBJ2-3; 9 bases fit TRBD1. CDR1 KGHSH and CDR2 LQKENI come from the germline V gene. V shed 6 bases and J 0 bases; nucleotides not matched to a gene: 4. The CDR3 runs 15 residues. CDR3 in amino acids: CASSPGTGSTDTQYF. In DNA, the CDR3 is TGTGCCAGCTCCCCAGGGACAGGGAGCACAGATACGCAGTATTTT.

CDR3 DNA sequence: TGTGCCAGCAGCTTAGGAGACAGGGTGAATCAGCCCCAGCATTTT. Protein product: CASSLGDRVNQPQHF. The rearrangement joins TRBV7-2 to TRBJ1-5, with 7 bases aligning to TRBD1. From germline, CDR1 is SGHTA and CDR2 FQGNSA. The V gene end was trimmed by 1 base and the J gene end by 4 bases; junction bases not matched to a gene: 4. This CDR3 is built from 15 residues.

The chain joins TRBV7-2 to TRBJ1-2; no clear D. Between the trimmed V and J ends, which lost 0 bases and 3 bases, there was a span of 8 bases. From germline, CDR1 is SGHTA and CDR2 FQGNSA. The CDR3 has 14 residues. This CDR3 reads CASSLAAQDYGYTF. The CDR3 DNA follows: TGTGCCAGCAGCTTAGCGGCCCAGGACTATGGCTACACCTTC.

The genes are TRBV30 and TRBJ2-7, with D possibly being TRBD1 or TRBD2 (6 bases each). Germline CDR1 and CDR2: GTSNPN and SVGIG (reference sequence). V was shortened by 3 bases and J by 4 bases, with 13 bases between the two germline ends. The CDR3 covers 13 residues. The CDR3 protein is CAWRPTGRYEQYF. For the CDR3, the DNA is TGTGCCTGGAGACCAACAGGGAGGTACGAGCAGTACTTC.

This clone was counted only a few times. CDR3 nucleotide sequence: TGTGCCAGCAGCTTTTCCCCGGAGAGGACCCAGTACTTC. This translates into CASSFSPERTQYF. This sequence joins TRBV5-4 and TRBJ2-5; D uncertain. Between the trimmed V and J ends, which lost 2 bases and 7 bases, there was a span of 12 bases. CDR1 is SGHNT and CDR2 is YYREEE in the germline V gene (reference sequence). There are 13 residues in the CDR3.

The CDR3 DNA follows: TGTGCCAGCAGAGGGAAGGGGCATCAGCCCCAGCATTTT. Residues: CASRGKGHQPQHF. The chain employs TRBV27 and TRBJ1-5; maybe TRBD1 (5 bases). The V and J ends lost 6 bases and 5 bases respectively, with 11 bases between them. Looked up from germline, CDR1 is MNHEY and CDR2 is SMNVEV (reference sequence). This CDR3 region has 13 residues.

The chain couples TRBV18 to TRBJ2-7, with 11 bases identical to TRBD2. CDR1 and CDR2 from the germline V gene are KGHSH and LQKENI. V lost 3 bases to trimming and J lost 1 base; unmatched junction nucleotides: 5. The CDR3 has 16 amino acids. The CDR3 DNA sequence: TGTGCCAGCTCACCCGCCGGGACTAGCGGTTCCTACGAGCAGTACTTC. The encoded protein is CASSPAGTSGSYEQYF.